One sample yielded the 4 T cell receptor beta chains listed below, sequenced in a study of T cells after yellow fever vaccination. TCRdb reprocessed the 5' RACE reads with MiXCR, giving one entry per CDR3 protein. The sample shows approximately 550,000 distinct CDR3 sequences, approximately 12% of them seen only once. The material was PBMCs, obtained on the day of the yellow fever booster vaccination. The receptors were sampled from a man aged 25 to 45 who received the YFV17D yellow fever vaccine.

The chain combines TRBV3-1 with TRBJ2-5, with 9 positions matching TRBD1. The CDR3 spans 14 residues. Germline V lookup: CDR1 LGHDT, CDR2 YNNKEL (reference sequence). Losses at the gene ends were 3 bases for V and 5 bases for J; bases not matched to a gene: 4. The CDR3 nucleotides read TGTGCCAGCAGCCACACAGGGGGCGCGGAGACCCAGTACTTC. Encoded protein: CASSHTGGAETQYF.

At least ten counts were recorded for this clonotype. CDR3 in amino acids: CASSFGAQGGNIQYF. In DNA, the CDR3 is TGTGCCAGCAGCTTCGGGGCCCAAGGTGGAAACATTCAGTACTTC. This chain joins TRBV7-9 and TRBJ2-4, with D possibly called TRBD1 or TRBD2 (5 bases each). The CDR3 runs to 15 residues. V was shortened by 3 bases and J by 6 bases, with 15 bases between the two germline ends. Germline CDR1 and CDR2: SEHNR and FQNEAQ (reference sequence). The entire variable domain, with the rest obtained from reference TRBV7-9 and TRBJ2-4, is as follows: DTGVSQNPRHKITKRGQNVTFRCDPISEHNRLYWYRQTLGQGPEFLTYFQNEAQLEKSRLLSDRFSAERPKGSFSTLEIQRTEQGDSAMYLCASSFGAQGGNIQYFGAGTRLSVL.

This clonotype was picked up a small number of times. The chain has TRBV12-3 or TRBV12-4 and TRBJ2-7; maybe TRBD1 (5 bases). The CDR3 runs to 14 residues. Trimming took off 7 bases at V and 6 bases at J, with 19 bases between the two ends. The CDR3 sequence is CASTQKTQGREQYF. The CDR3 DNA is TGTGCCAGCACCCAAAAGACCCAGGGTCGCGAGCAGTACTTC.

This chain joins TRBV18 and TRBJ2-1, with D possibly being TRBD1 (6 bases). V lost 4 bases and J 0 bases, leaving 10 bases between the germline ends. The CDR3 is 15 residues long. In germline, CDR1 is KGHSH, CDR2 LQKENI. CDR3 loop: CASSQGHLSYNEQFF. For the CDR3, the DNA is TGTGCCAGCTCACAGGGACACCTCTCCTACAATGAGCAGTTCTTC.